Sequencing of this T cell receptor beta chain was carried out in a study of T cells in localized non-small cell lung cancer. This clone turned up a few times. Its antigen is unknown. Study-level results: Tumor showed lower T cell clonality than uninvolved adjacent lung, where it was highest. Appearance in adjacent lung was seen for a median 57 of the top 100 tumor clones.

Using immunoSEQ multiplex PCR, the repertoire was profiled, and TCRdb retains in-frame clones only, with some absent. The sample lists about 5,500 clones, 70% to 85% occurring once. The receptor was isolated from a female donor older than 55 with stage II lung adenocarcinoma. Sequencing used peripheral blood mononuclear cells, obtained before any cancer treatment.

Here the CDR3 DNA reads TGTGCCAGCAGTGAAGAGGCAGGGGGCCCAGATACGCAGTATTTT. Protein sequence: CASSEEAGGPDTQYF. The V and J genes are TRBV6-1 and TRBJ2-3, with 8 bases that match TRBD1. Germline CDR1 reads MNHNS; CDR2 reads SASEGT. This CDR3 contains 15 residues. Losses at the gene ends were 1 base for V and 4 bases for J; bases not matched to a gene: 4.